The 32 T cell receptor beta chains in this list originate from one sample, sequenced in a study of human T cells and chemical hapten exposure (dated by TCRdb to 2020 to 2022). Libraries were made using RACE. Sequenced on a NextSeq 500. Using fastp at Q25 and MiXCR, TCRdb reprocessed the public reads and kept productive beta chains. Merged by CDR3 protein, the rows form single entries marked with the most common genes and DNA. This sample is represented by some 81,000 distinct CDR3 sequences; approximately 10% of them were singletons. 1.5% to 2% of the sample comes from the top ten. The sample's time point label, in plain terms: patch test 2, 6 weeks after DPC sensitization. What this sample's treatment or condition label stands for: therapeutic diphenylcyclopropenone sensitization with weekly scalp DPC. Sequenced material: whole blood, taken in connection with sensitization to the hapten diphenylcyclopropenone (DPC). The receptors were gathered from a young man with alopecia areata. Some clones in this sample may be carry-over from other donors' samples.

This chain joins TRBV5-6 and TRBJ1-4; the match to TRBD1 covers 8 bases. The CDR3 loop spans 15 amino acids. The J segment lost 4 bases and the V segment lost 0 bases, leaving 2 bases of the junction unmatched. Germline CDR1 and CDR2: SGHDT and YYEEEE. The CDR3 DNA sequence: TGTGCCAGCAGCTTGGGGACAGGGAGTAATGAAAAACTGTTTTTT. This codes for CASSLGTGSNEKLFF.

This clonotype was found a few times. The rearrangement links TRBV7-9 to TRBJ1-4; a weak D match, TRBD1 (5 bases). V lost 11 bases, J lost 12 bases, and 19 bases lay in between. Germline V gene lookup returns CDR1 SEHNR and CDR2 FQNEAQ (reference sequence). This CDR3 region has 12 residues. The CDR3 region has the DNA TGTGCCGTGCTCGGGGCAGAGATGGAACTGTTTTTT. Translation: CAVLGAEMELFF.

As for this clonotype: A read error may explain this, as a much larger clone is one base away. The chain carries TRBV4-2 and TRBJ2-7; D gene unclear. The CDR3 has 11 residues. From germline, CDR1 is LGHNA and CDR2 YNFKEQ. The V gene lost 2 bases and the J gene lost 5 bases, with 4 bases spanning the gap. This chain's CDR3 is CASSQYNEQYF. For the CDR3, the DNA is TGTGCCAGCAGCCAATACAACGAGCAGTACTTC.

This clonotype has a count of ten or more. This chain uses TRBV18 with TRBJ1-1; TRBD1 agrees at 11 bases. The trim removed 3 bases at V and 0 bases at J, leaving 9 bases unmatched. Germline V gene sequence: CDR1 KGHSH, CDR2 LQKENI. The CDR3 contains 18 residues. Here the CDR3 DNA reads TGTGCCAGCTCACCCCCGGGACAGGGGGGATTTATGAACACTGAAGCTTTCTTT. This codes for CASSPPGQGGFMNTEAFF.

The table lists this clonotype with many counts. The chain couples TRBV7-9 to TRBJ1-1, with unresolved D. The CDR3 runs 13 residues. Per the germline V gene, CDR1 is SEHNR and CDR2 is FQNEAQ (reference sequence). Trimming removed 2 bases at V and 1 base at J, with 5 bases between. The CDR3 DNA is TGTGCCAGCAGCTTAATTTGGAACACTGAAGCTTTCTTT. Translated: CASSLIWNTEAFF.

The table lists this clonotype with many counts. The chain links TRBV3-1 to TRBJ1-1; D unresolved. CDR1 and CDR2 (germline): LGHDT, YNNKEL (reference sequence). CDR3 length: 13 residues. Trimming shortened V by 5 bases and J by 5 bases, and 12 bases separated the two germline ends. The DNA of the CDR3 is TGTGCCAGCAGCTTGAGCCTGCAGACTGAAGCTTTCTTT. Amino acid sequence: CASSLSLQTEAFF. Full variable domain (missing parts from reference TRBV3-1 and TRBJ1-1): DTAVSQTPKYLVTQMGNDKSIKCEQNLGHDTMYWYKQDSKKFLKIMFSYNNKELIINETVPNRFSPKSPDKAHLNLHINSLELGDSAVYFCASSLSLQTEAFFGQGTRLTVV.

In its sample, this clonotype was seen a few times. This chain links TRBV28 with TRBJ2-7, with no clear D. The germline CDR1 and CDR2 sequences are MDHEN and SYDVKM. V shed 5 bases and J shed 4 bases, with 15 bases lying between them. This CDR3 comprises 14 residues. The CDR3 spells CASSSRGTTYEQYF. DNA of the CDR3: TGTGCCAGCAGTAGTCGAGGAACCACTTACGAGCAGTACTTC.

CDR3 in amino acids: CSASNEQFF. As DNA, the CDR3 is TGCAGTGCTAGCAATGAGCAGTTCTTC. The gene calls are TRBV20-1 and TRBJ2-1; D unresolved. The CDR3 has 9 residues. Trimming pared 3 bases from V and 6 bases from J, leaving 0 bases between. Germline V gives CDR1 DFQATT, CDR2 SNEGSKA (reference sequence).

In this sample, this clonotype turned up a few times. CDR3: CSASIGTESYEQYF. DNA for the CDR3: TGCAGTGCTAGCATCGGGACAGAATCCTACGAGCAGTACTTC. The gene calls are TRBV20-1 and TRBJ2-7; 7 positions match TRBD1. The length of the CDR3 is 14 residues. Germline V gene sequence: CDR1 DFQATT, CDR2 SNEGSKA (reference sequence). The V gene end was trimmed by 3 bases and the J gene end by 1 base; junction bases not matched to a gene: 6.

This clonotype turned up a few times. This CDR3 reads CASSPGGGLNNSPLHF. For the CDR3, the DNA is TGTGCCAGCAGCCCCGGGGGGGGCCTAAATAATTCACCCCTCCACTTT. V is TRBV7-9 and J is TRBJ1-6; a possible D gene is TRBD1 (6 bases). This CDR3 is 16 amino acids long. Trimming removed 5 bases from V and 5 bases from J, with 16 bases in between. From germline, CDR1 is SEHNR and CDR2 FQNEAQ (reference sequence).

The chain links TRBV11-2 to TRBJ2-1; 7 bases agree with TRBD2. Germline loops: CDR1 SGHAT, CDR2 FQNNGV. V trimming: 3 bases; J trimming: 4 bases; junction bases outside the gene matches: 6. The CDR3 is 15 residues long. This CDR3 reads CASSFVSGRYNEQFF. CDR3 bases: TGTGCCAGCAGCTTTGTTAGCGGGCGATACAATGAGCAGTTCTTC.

This clonotype was picked up many times. V gene TRBV7-3 combines with J gene TRBJ2-2; TRBD1 agrees at 9 bases. Germline V gene lookup returns CDR1 SGHTA and CDR2 FQGTGA. V shed 5 bases and J 4 bases; nucleotides not matched to a gene: 11. The CDR3 covers 17 residues. The CDR3 is CASSRTGTGRLTGELFF. Here the CDR3 DNA reads TGTGCCAGCAGCCGAACCGGGACAGGGCGGCTCACCGGGGAGCTGTTTTTT.

In its sample, this clonotype was seen a few times. The rearrangement links TRBV7-6 to TRBJ2-3; tentatively, D is TRBD2 (7 bases). V was clipped by 5 bases and J by 2 bases, with 23 bases between them. This CDR3 contains 18 residues. Germline CDR1 and CDR2: SGHVS and FNYEAQ. The CDR3 DNA reads as TGTGCCAGCAGCGAACTTTACCTTACCGGGGGGCCCACAGATACGCAGTATTTT. It is translated as CASSELYLTGGPTDTQYF.

This clonotype was found many times. This chain uses TRBV7-9 with TRBJ1-1, with 9 bases lining up with TRBD1. Germline CDR1 and CDR2: SEHNR and FQNEAQ (reference sequence). Trimming took 3 bases from V and 11 from J; bases not matched to a gene: 7. CDR3 size: 13 residues. CDR3 DNA sequence: TGTGCCAGCAGCTTCGGTGGGGACAGGGAGGCTTTCTTT. Translation: CASSFGGDREAFF.

The gene calls are TRBV27 and TRBJ1-5, with TRBD1 matching 7 bases. This CDR3 is 16 amino acids long. With 4 bases clipped from V and 3 bases from J, the junction kept 9 bases outside the gene matches. Germline V CDR1 and CDR2: MNHEY, SMNVEV (reference sequence). In DNA form, the CDR3 reads TGTGCCAGCAGTTCCGGGACAGTCGTTAACAATCAGCCCCAGCATTTT. Translated, it gives CASSSGTVVNNQPQHF.

For the CDR3, the DNA is TGTGCCAGCAGCCAAGTAACGGGGACGACCTACAATGAGCAGTTCTTC. Protein: CASSQVTGTTYNEQFF. The chain carries TRBV4-2 and TRBJ2-1, with D perhaps being TRBD1 or TRBD2 (5 bases each). The length of the CDR3 is 16 residues. Deletions cut 1 base from V and 2 bases from J, with 12 bases between. In germline, CDR1 is LGHNA, CDR2 YNFKEQ.

This clonotype has a handful of counts. The chain uses TRBV19 and TRBJ1-1; D is undetermined. V was shortened by 4 bases and J by 1 base, with 10 bases between the two germline ends. This CDR3 comprises 14 residues. Germline CDR1 and CDR2: LNHDA and SQIVND (reference sequence). The DNA for the CDR3 is TGTGCCAGTAGTAGGTTTCCCAGGAACACTGAAGCTTTCTTT. This encodes CASSRFPRNTEAFF.

This clonotype was recorded at least ten times. The V call is TRBV18, the J call TRBJ2-7; D perhaps matches TRBD1 (6 bases). The CDR3 consists of 13 residues. Germline V gives CDR1 KGHSH, CDR2 LQKENI. V was cut by 1 base and J by 2 bases, with 6 bases left in between. This CDR3 reads CASSPQGAYEQYV. The CDR3 DNA sequence: TGTGCCAGCTCACCACAGGGGGCCTACGAGCAGTACGTC.

The chain is built from TRBV7-2 and TRBJ2-1, with 7 bases that match TRBD1. Germline loops: CDR1 SGHTA, CDR2 FQGNSA. There are 16 residues in the CDR3. V gave up 5 bases and J gave up 6 bases; unmatched junction bases: 13. The CDR3 region is CASSPGTVERSNEQFF. CDR3 DNA sequence: TGTGCCAGCAGCCCCGGGACAGTCGAGAGGAGCAATGAGCAGTTCTTC.

This clonotype was counted between two and nine times. V usage is TRBV6-6 and J usage is TRBJ2-1; possibly TRBD2 for D (6 bases). With 6 bases removed from V and 8 bases from J, the gap between germline ends came to 20 bases. Germline CDR1 reads MNHNY; CDR2 reads SVGAGI (reference sequence). The CDR3 extends over 15 amino acids. The DNA for the CDR3 is TGTGCCAGCAGCCCTAGCGTGGAGGCCGGCCATGAGCAGTTCTTC. Translated: CASSPSVEAGHEQFF.

The table lists this clonotype with a few counts. The chain has TRBV2 and TRBJ1-1; 7 bases align to TRBD1. The J segment lost 5 bases and the V segment lost 7 bases, leaving 7 bases of the junction unmatched. CDR3 length: 13 residues. Germline values: CDR1 SNHLY, CDR2 FYNNEI. Here the CDR3 DNA reads TGTGCCAGCACCGAATCACAGGGGACTGAAGCTTTCTTT. This gives the protein CASTESQGTEAFF.

The chain has TRBV6-5 and TRBJ1-2; the match to TRBD1 covers 9 bases. Germline V gene sequence: CDR1 MNHEY, CDR2 SVGAGI. The CDR3 is 15 residues long. V lost 6 bases, J lost 8 bases, and 13 bases stayed unmatched. CDR3 residues: CASSEPKTGGKGYTF. In DNA, the CDR3 is TGTGCCAGCAGCGAACCCAAGACAGGGGGTAAAGGCTACACCTTC.

The chain joins TRBV5-1 to TRBJ2-7, with 16 bases fitting TRBD2. The V and J ends lost 3 bases and 10 bases, in that order; junction bases with no gene match: 7. From germline, CDR1 is SGHRS and CDR2 YFSETQ. The CDR3 has 15 amino acids. The CDR3 coding sequence is TGCGCCAGCAGCTCGGGACTAGCGGGGGGGCGAACCCAGTACTTC. Translation gives CASSSGLAGGRTQYF.

In DNA, the CDR3 is TGTGCCAGCAGTGAAGGGGGGGAATACACTGAAGCTTTCTTT. Its protein product is CASSEGGEYTEAFF. V and J are TRBV6-1 and TRBJ1-1; tentatively, D is TRBD1 (5 bases). V shed 1 base and J shed 3 bases, with 9 bases lying between them. Germline CDR1 reads MNHNS; CDR2 reads SASEGT. This CDR3 has 14 residues.

Notes on this clonotype: The junction and the germline gene differ at one end; a read error may be behind it. This chain links TRBV11-3 with TRBJ2-1, with 10 bases aligning to TRBD2. The CDR3 loop spans 16 amino acids. Looked up from germline, CDR1 is SGHNT and CDR2 is YENEEA. The CDR3 sequence is CASSHRTSGPYNVQFF. CDR3 sequence (DNA): TGTGCCAGCAGCCATCGGACTAGCGGACCCTACAATGTGCAGTTCTTC.

This clonotype was picked up a small number of times. This chain links TRBV18 with TRBJ2-5; no reliable D call. The CDR3 runs 14 residues. V was clipped by 2 bases and J by 0 bases, with 7 bases between them. CDR1 and CDR2 (germline): KGHSH, LQKENI. The CDR3 DNA reads TGTGCCAGCTCACCAGCACAGCACCAAGAGACCCAGTACTTC. Protein product: CASSPAQHQETQYF.

The chain uses TRBV27 and TRBJ2-7, with 8 bases matching TRBD1. Germline V gives CDR1 MNHEY, CDR2 SMNVEV (reference sequence). CDR3 length equals 16 residues. The V gene end was trimmed by 9 bases and the J gene end by 6 bases; junction bases not matched to a gene: 19. The CDR3, as DNA: TGTGCCAGTCGGTCGGAGTCCGGGACAGGAGACGGCGAGCAGTACTTC. Translated, it gives CASRSESGTGDGEQYF.

In this sample, this clonotype turned up a few times. This chain connects TRBV7-3 to TRBJ2-1; TRBD1 is a possible D gene (6 bases). This CDR3 is 12 amino acids long. V lost 4 bases, J lost 15 bases, and 16 bases lay in between. From germline, CDR1 is SGHTA and CDR2 FQGTGA. The CDR3 sequence: CASSSNRDEVFF. The CDR3 DNA follows: TGTGCCAGCAGCTCAAACAGGGACGAAGTGTTCTTC. The whole variable domain, remainder taken from reference TRBV7-3 and TRBJ2-1, is GAGVSQTPSNKVTEKGKYVELRCDPISGHTALYWYRQSLGQGPEFLIYFQGTGAADDSGLPNDRFFAVRPEGSVSTLKIQRTERGDSAVYLCASSSNRDEVFFGPGTRLTVL.

This chain joins TRBV7-9 and TRBJ1-4; perhaps TRBD1 as D (6 bases). V was clipped by 2 bases and J by 6 bases, with 13 bases between them. This CDR3 is built from 15 residues. Germline-derived CDR1 and CDR2 are SEHNR and FQNEAQ (reference sequence). The CDR3 protein is CASSLFEQGYEKLFF. CDR3 in DNA: TGTGCCAGCAGCTTATTCGAACAGGGTTATGAAAAACTGTTTTTT.

This clonotype was counted only a few times. V and J are TRBV2 and TRBJ2-7, with D unclear. There are 16 residues in the CDR3. V lost 1 base and J 4 bases, leaving 17 bases between the germline ends. Germline-derived CDR1 and CDR2 are SNHLY and FYNNEI. The CDR3 DNA reads TGTGCCAGCAGTGAAGGACCAGCCGCGCACCTGTACGAGCAGTACTTC. This codes for CASSEGPAAHLYEQYF.

This chain links TRBV28 with TRBJ1-5; 7 bases align to TRBD1. This CDR3 comprises 14 residues. V gave up 9 bases and J gave up 5 bases; unmatched junction bases: 10. Germline assignment: CDR1 MDHEN and CDR2 SYDVKM. CDR3 bases: TGTGCCAGTCGACAGGGTGGGACGGATCAGCCCCAGCATTTT. Protein sequence: CASRQGGTDQPQHF.

This clonotype was found a few times. Because the CDR3's place on the DNA is in doubt, the DNA is left out and the CDR3 is given as listed by TCRdb. This chain links TRBV7-5 with TRBJ2-1; the table gives TRBD1 as D, unverified against the DNA. TRBV7-5 is annotated as a pseudogene. The CDR3 length equals 17 residues, ends included. The CDR3 spells CISVSEATLGQHNEQFF.